This TCR beta chain stems from a study of blood T cells in healthy people across ages. A J-beta primer mix and a sample-barcoded 5' primer were used in a second PCR of roughly 6 to 12 cycles. Every cDNA molecule bore a tag from a template-switch adaptor containing 12 random nucleotides. TCRdb re-analysed the 5' RACE reads in MiXCR, keeping a single row per CDR3 protein. The sample includes 600,000 to 800,000 distinct CDR3 sequences, more than 45% seen only once; the top ten take roughly 14%. The germline V and J ends were trimmed by 1 base and 0 bases, with 17 bases remaining between them. Germline-derived CDR1 and CDR2 are SGHRS and YFSETQ. This CDR3 is 17 amino acids long. There were healthy Caucasian individuals from Russia, aged about 6 to 90, serving as donors.

This clonotype was obtained from a woman of 80 years or more in good health. The chain has TRBV5-1 and TRBJ2-7, with D maybe TRBD1 (5 bases). The sample taken for sequencing was blood. DNA of the CDR3: TGCGCCAGCAGCTTGCGATATAGACAGCATAGCTCCTACGAGCAGTACTTC. This encodes CASSLRYRQHSSYEQYF.